The TCR beta chain described here comes from a study of HIV-infected patients and healthy controls. Reverse transcription used roughly 450 ng RNA and constant-region primers for alpha and beta. Separate chain-specific third strand synthesis with multiplexing indices produced the alpha and beta libraries. TCRdb called the 5' RACE reads again in MiXCR, with one record for every CDR3 protein. The table shows around 5,800 distinct CDR3 sequences, with roughly 25% occurring only once. By proportion, this clonotype is medium-sized (0.01 to 0.1%). All unsorted peripheral T cells were captured because whole blood was used without fractionation. Donors lacked febrile or AIDS-related illness, tumors, and hepatitis B or C coinfection. This specimen was blood, taken before antiretroviral therapy. This receptor was identified in an adult with HIV infection.

The CDR3 region has the DNA TGTGCCAGCAGTTTACAGTCCGAAACACTGGTTAGCAATCAGCCCCAGCATTTT. It is translated as CASSLQSETLVSNQPQHF. The V gene is TRBV12-3 or TRBV12-4, the J gene TRBJ1-5; no reliable D call. The CDR3 spans 18 residues. Between the trimmed V and J ends, which lost 2 bases and 0 bases, there was a span of 17 bases.